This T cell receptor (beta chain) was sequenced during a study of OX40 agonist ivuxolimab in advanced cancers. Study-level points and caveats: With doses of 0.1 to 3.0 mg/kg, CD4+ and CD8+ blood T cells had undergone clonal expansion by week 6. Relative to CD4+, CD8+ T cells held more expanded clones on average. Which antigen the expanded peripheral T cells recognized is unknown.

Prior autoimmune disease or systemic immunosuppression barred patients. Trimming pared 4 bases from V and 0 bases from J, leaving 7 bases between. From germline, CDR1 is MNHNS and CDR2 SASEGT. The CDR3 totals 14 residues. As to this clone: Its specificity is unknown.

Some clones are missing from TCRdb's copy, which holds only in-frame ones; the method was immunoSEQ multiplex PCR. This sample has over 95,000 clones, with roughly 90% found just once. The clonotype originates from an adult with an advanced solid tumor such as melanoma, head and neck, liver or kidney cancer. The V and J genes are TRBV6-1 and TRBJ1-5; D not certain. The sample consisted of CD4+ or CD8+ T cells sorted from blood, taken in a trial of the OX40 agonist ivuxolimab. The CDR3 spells CASSGEYSNQPQHF. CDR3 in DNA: TGTGCCAGCAGTGGGGAGTATAGCAATCAGCCCCAGCATTTT.